This T cell receptor beta chain was identified during a study of blood T cell repertoires in COVID-19. Study as a whole: Whether acute or convalescent, the COVID-19 samples came from the United States, Italy and Spain. PBMCs, B-cell-depleted T cells, or T cells provided the cDNA or gDNA that made up the material.

The repertoire was sequenced with immunoSEQ multiplex PCR; TCRdb's copy has only in-frame clones and lacks some. The sample records some 50,000 clones, 90% being singletons. Trimming cost V 0 bases and J 0 bases, with 14 bases left between them. The CDR3 length is 17 residues. Germline V CDR1 and CDR2: SGHVS, FQNEAQ. The chain links TRBV7-8 to TRBJ1-1; D not resolved. This clonotype was sampled from a man in his forties with acute or convalescent COVID-19. The material sequenced was peripheral blood. Written as DNA, the CDR3 is TGTGCCAGCAGCTTAGCGGGGAGTTACTACATGAACACTGAAGCTTTCTTT. This encodes CASSLAGSYYMNTEAFF.